The 7 T cell receptor beta chains reported below all come from one sample, sequenced in a study of neurological immune-mediated disorders. Each CDR3 protein gets one entry after TCRdb re-called the 5' RACE reads with MiXCR. This sample carries tens of thousands of distinct CDR3 sequences, 2.5% of them seen once, and the ten largest clones take approximately 2.4%. Sample: PBMCs. These receptors all stem from a man between 45 and 60 years old with multiple sclerosis.

This clonotype occurred many times. This rearrangement joins TRBV19 to TRBJ2-1; D ambiguous. Germline CDR1 reads LNHDA; CDR2 reads SQIVND (reference sequence). The CDR3 is 13 amino acids. V was cut by 4 bases and J by 9 bases, with 13 bases left in between. The CDR3 DNA reads TGTGCCAGTAGTAGACCGGCCGTTCGTGAGCAGTTCTTC. Protein sequence: CASSRPAVREQFF. The full variable domain, with the rest looked up from reference TRBV19 and TRBJ2-1, is DGGITQSPKYLFRKEGQNVTLSCEQNLNHDAMYWYRQDPGQGLRLIYYSQIVNDFQKGDIAEGYSVSREKKESFPLTVTSAQKNPTAFYLCASSRPAVREQFFGPGTRLTVL.

There are many counts of this clonotype. The genes are TRBV5-1 and TRBJ2-6; no clear D. Germline CDR1 reads SGHRS; CDR2 reads YFSETQ. V was clipped by 1 base and J by 1 base, with 9 bases between them. The CDR3 covers 16 residues. The CDR3 coding sequence is TGCGCCAGCAGCTTGTCAGTTAGATCTGGGGCCAACGTCCTGACTTTC. Translating gives CASSLSVRSGANVLTF.

The rearrangement joins TRBV6-6 to TRBJ1-1; D unclear. This CDR3 spans 12 amino acids. With 6 bases removed from V and 4 bases from J, the gap between germline ends came to 9 bases. Germline assignment: CDR1 MNHNY and CDR2 SVGAGI (reference sequence). As DNA, the CDR3 is TGTGCCAGCAGCCCCTTCGGCACTGAAGCTTTCTTT. Translating gives CASSPFGTEAFF.

This clonotype was observed many times. The chain has TRBV28 and TRBJ2-5; TRBD2 agrees at 8 bases. This CDR3 spans 15 amino acids. CDR1 MDHEN and CDR2 SYDVKM come from the germline V gene. After removal of 3 bases from V and 5 bases from J, the junction contained 8 bases not matched to a gene. The CDR3 nucleotides are TGTGCCAGCAGTTTTCCGGGACTAGGAGCGGAGACCCAGTACTTC. Its translation is CASSFPGLGAETQYF. Filled out from reference TRBV28 and TRBJ2-5, the complete variable domain reads DVKVTQSSRYLVKRTGEKVFLECVQDMDHENMFWYRQDPGLGLRLIYFSYDVKMKEKGDIPEGYSVSREKKERFSLILESASTNQTSMYLCASSFPGLGAETQYFGPGTRLLVL.

There are many counts of this clonotype. The CDR3 loop is CASSRMASYNEQFF. CDR3 DNA: TGTGCCAGCAGTCGAATGGCCTCCTACAATGAGCAGTTCTTC. The chain employs TRBV12-3 or TRBV12-4 and TRBJ2-1; D unclear. The CDR3 is 14 amino acids. The V and J ends lost 5 bases and 0 bases respectively, with 8 bases between them.

Many counts were recorded for this clonotype. The V call is TRBV7-9, the J call TRBJ2-7; the match to TRBD1 covers 8 bases. Germline V gene data show CDR1 as SEHNR and CDR2 as FQNEAQ (reference sequence). V was clipped by 8 bases and J by 2 bases; unmatched bases: 8. The CDR3 is made up of 14 amino acids. DNA of the CDR3: TGTGCCAGCGCCCTGCCGGGACAGGCCTACGAGCAGTACTTC. This encodes CASALPGQAYEQYF.

This clonotype showed up many times. This sequence joins TRBV20-1 and TRBJ2-3; D unresolved. CDR3 length equals 12 residues. Per the germline V gene, CDR1 is DFQATT and CDR2 is SNEGSKA (reference sequence). The V gene lost 1 base and the J gene lost 5 bases, with 7 bases spanning the gap. CDR3 nucleotides: TGCAGTGCTAGAGTCCGCCAAGATACGCAGTATTTT. This codes for CSARVRQDTQYF.